This T cell receptor (beta chain) is drawn from a study of T cells in localized non-small cell lung cancer. As regards this clone: The target antigen is unknown.

Whole-study findings and limits: Of the tissues analyzed, uninvolved adjacent lung showed maximal T cell clonality, greater than tumor. Higher adjacent-lung clonality was associated with shorter survival.

Only in-frame clones appear in the TCRdb table, and some are missing; sequencing was by immunoSEQ multiplex PCR. This sample has roughly 67,000 clones; roughly four fifths occur once, and the top ten carry 13%. The CDR3 extends over 12 amino acids. Trimming removed 1 base at V and 7 bases at J, with 2 bases between. The germline CDR1 and CDR2 sequences are LNHNV and YYDKDF (reference sequence). The specimen comprised peripheral blood, sampled before any cancer treatment. The receptor comes from a female donor older than 55 with stage I lung adenocarcinoma. The chain recombines TRBV15 with TRBJ1-6, with unresolved D. The DNA of the CDR3 is TGTGCCACCAGCAGAGTAAATTCACCCCTCCACTTT. This gives the protein CATSRVNSPLHF.